This T cell receptor (beta chain) emerged from a study of beta chain features in type 1 diabetes. Expressed TCRB transcripts got sequenced, as all isolated RNA was reverse transcribed. The assay was immunoSEQ multiplex PCR, and TCRdb's table has in-frame clones only and misses some. The data contain roughly 310,000 clones, approximately 10% of them singletons. Markers CD45RO/CCR7/CD25/CD127/CD95/CD27 served to sort CD4+ naive, central memory, regulatory and stem cell-like memory cells. Study findings and constraints: There was a moderate but significant shortening of TCRB CDR3s in all four CD4+ subsets of Type 1 diabetes patients. Here, the possible influence of HLA type (on TCRB rearrangement) remained unresolved. More deletions and fewer insertions at VDJ junctions were seen in type 1 diabetes patients.

The CDR3 is made up of 14 amino acids. Trimming took 3 bases from V and 5 from J; bases not matched to a gene: 5. Germline CDR1 and CDR2: SEHNR and FQNEAQ (reference sequence). The sample holds many counts of this clone. The antigen is unknown. The receptor's source is a woman aged 25 to 45 in good health. The specimen sequenced was naive CD4+ T cells from blood. This chain joins TRBV7-9 and TRBJ2-5; TRBD2 aligns across 8 bases. The CDR3 protein is CASSFRGGLETQYF. The CDR3 DNA follows: TGTGCCAGCAGCTTCCGGGGGGGTCTGGAGACCCAGTACTTC.